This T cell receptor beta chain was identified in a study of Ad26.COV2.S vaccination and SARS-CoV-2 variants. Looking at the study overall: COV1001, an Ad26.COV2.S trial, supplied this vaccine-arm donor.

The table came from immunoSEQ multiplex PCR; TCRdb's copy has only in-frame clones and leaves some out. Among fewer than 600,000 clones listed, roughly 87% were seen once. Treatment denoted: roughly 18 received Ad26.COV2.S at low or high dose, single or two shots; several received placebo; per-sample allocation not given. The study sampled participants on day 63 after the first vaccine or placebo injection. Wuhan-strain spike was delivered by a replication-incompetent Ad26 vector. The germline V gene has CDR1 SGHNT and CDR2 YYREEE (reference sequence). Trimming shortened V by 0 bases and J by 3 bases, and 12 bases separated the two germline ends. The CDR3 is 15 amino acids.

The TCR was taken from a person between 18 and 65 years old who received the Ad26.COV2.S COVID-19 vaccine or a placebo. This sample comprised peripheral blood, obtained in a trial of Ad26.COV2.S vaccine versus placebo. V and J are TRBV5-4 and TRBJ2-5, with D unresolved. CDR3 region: CASSLVPRREETQYF. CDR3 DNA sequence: TGTGCCAGCAGCTTGGTTCCTAGACGGGAAGAGACCCAGTACTTC.